The T cell receptor beta chain under discussion was sequenced for a study of blood T cell repertoires in COVID-19 (dated by TCRdb to the early 2020s). Concerning the study at large: Collaborator samples came from the United States, Italy and Spain and covered acute and convalescent phases of COVID-19. The material from the prospective study consisted of cDNA or gDNA derived from T cells, B-cell-depleted T cells, or PBMCs. Subjects who had been exposed to COVID-19, were actively infected with it, or had recovered from it provided the deeply sampled blood TCRbeta repertoires that made up the dataset. The repertoires were made available in a free public database intended to serve as a resource for research on the immune response to SARS-CoV-2. The samples were drawn from the first 160 participants of the ongoing ImmuneRACE study and from 1,254 subjects provided by 6 global collaborators. A de-identified subject ID, COVID-19 status, age in years and sex were almost always included in the sample metadata. Where HLA class I and class II types were available, the types were taken from metadata supplied by the sample provider, not from assay-based typing.

In the prospective study, participants were roughly 18 to 89 years old, resided in fewer than 25 geographic areas of the United States, and were enrolled through a virtual design. In the prospective study, cohorts were assigned on the basis of participant-reported clinical history obtained from a screening survey and a study questionnaire. For ImmuneRACE Cohort 3, a participant was defined as recovered based on two consecutive negative NP/OP PCR tests, clearance by a healthcare professional, or resolution of symptoms. In the prospective study, whole blood, serum and a nasopharyngeal or oropharyngeal swab were collected from each participant by mobile phlebotomists. Over a roughly 2-month period, participants in the prospective study had the option of providing additional blood draws and questionnaires. Before DNA extraction, blood samples from the prospective study were shipped at room temperature or frozen.

What the study reported, not specific to this receptor: Clinical and demographic metadata were provided uncurated, with the amount varying by source and participant.

TCRbeta CDR3 regions were amplified from genomic DNA by means of the immunoSEQ Assay, a bias-controlled multiplex PCR. The authors processed their data as follows. Within the assay, amplification of reference gene primers was used to estimate how many nucleated cells each sample contained. To quantify the absolute abundance of each unique TCRbeta CDR3 rearrangement, sequence reads were collapsed and filtered. For each sample, productive Simpson clonality was calculated as the square root of Simpson's diversity index over productive rearrangements. The clones in this table, taken by TCRdb from immuneACCESS, are in-frame only. Not every clone is retained; where verified, under half of the shortfall comes from an unresolved V gene, and the cause of the rest is unknown. V, J and clone size reflect that table, while D and trimming were determined from the DNA. In this sample the table shows roughly 250,000 clones, under 95% of which occur a single time. The ten largest clones take up over 1.5% of the sample.

From the cysteine up to the phenylalanine, the CDR3 has a length of 15 residues. Only the CDR3 DNA stays, 45 bases, in frame from base 1. Per the germline V gene (reference sequence), MNHEY is the CDR1 and SMNVEV is the CDR2. Cut back by 8 bases and 0 bases, the V and J ends lie 15 bases apart. On this clone: The antigen it recognizes is unknown. Base qualities are missing; no much larger clone stands one base away.

The sequenced sample was PBMCs or T cells enriched from blood (not recorded which). The TCR sequence derives from a woman between 18 and 29 years old who had recovered from COVID-19. Recombination linked TRBV27 to TRBJ2-3; the D segment cannot be called with confidence. CDR3 region: CASSFGGASTDTQYF. The DNA sequence follows: TGTGCCAGCTCATTTGGTGGAGCCAGCACAGATACGCAGTATTTT.